This T cell receptor (beta chain) was identified during a study of T-cell memory formation after mild COVID-19. Whole-study context: For the most part, TCR clusters were specific to one donor.

TCRdb called the 5' RACE reads again in MiXCR, with one record for every CDR3 protein. Among fewer than 400,000 distinct CDR3 sequences listed, 10% to 15% were seen once. A few counts support this clonotype. Its target is not known. The germline CDR1 and CDR2 sequences are KGHDR and SFDVKD. V gave up 12 bases and J gave up 0 bases; unmatched junction bases: 13. The CDR3 is 16 residues long. Overall study findings and caveats: The study found contracting CD4+ clones mainly in CM and EM and contracting CD8+ clones in EMRA.

Sequencing was done on a sample of PBMCs or a T cell subset sorted from them (not recorded which). The sequence was collected from a man between 18 and 29 years old who had mild COVID-19 (a few samples of this study predate the infection). Cell type and time point are not known. The V call is TRBV24-1, the J call TRBJ2-1; 7 nucleotides line up with TRBD1. The CDR3 DNA follows: TGTGCCCCACCAGTGAGGGGGCGTCGCTCCTACAATGAGCAGTTCTTC. It translates to CAPPVRGRRSYNEQFF.